This T cell receptor (beta chain) was sequenced during a study of response to subunit inactivated influenza vaccine. CDR1 and CDR2 (germline): MNHEY, SVGAGI. The ends lost 2 bases at V and 5 bases at J; junction bases unmatched: 6. There are 14 residues in the CDR3. Study results and limitations: New T cells are recruited in small numbers by each seasonal influenza vaccination, according to the authors' suggestion.

TCRdb itself ran the RT-PCR reads through MiXCR, one entry per CDR3 protein. Here the sample spans 650,000 to 800,000 distinct CDR3 sequences, roughly 13% being singletons. In the case of this clonotype: The target antigen is unknown.

The sample consisted of PBMCs from blood, taken less than 15 days before vaccination. This TCR was sampled from a man aged 50 to 60 who received an inactivated influenza vaccine. The V gene is TRBV6-5, the J gene TRBJ2-7; the match to TRBD1 covers 7 bases. The CDR3 protein is CASSYTGEWNEQYF. The CDR3 bases are TGTGCCAGCAGTTACACAGGGGAGTGGAACGAGCAGTACTTC.